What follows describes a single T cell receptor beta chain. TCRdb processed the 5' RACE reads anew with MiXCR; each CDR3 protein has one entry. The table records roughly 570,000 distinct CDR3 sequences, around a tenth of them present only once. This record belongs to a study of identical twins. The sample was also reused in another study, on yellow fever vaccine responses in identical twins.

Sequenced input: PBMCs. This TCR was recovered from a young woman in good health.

The CDR3 DNA sequence: TGTGCCAGCAGCGTAGGAAACAGCGGGGGGTACAATGAGCAGTTCTTC. Translated: CASSVGNSGGYNEQFF. The rearrangement links TRBV9 to TRBJ2-1; 9 bases match TRBD2. CDR1 and CDR2 (germline): SGDLS, YYNGEE. The CDR3 covers 16 residues. Trimming at V came to 0 bases and at J to 4 bases, leaving 5 bases not matched to a gene.